Listed below are T cell receptor beta chains from one sample, sequenced in a study of T cells in Graves' hyperthyroidism and ophthalmopathy. TCRdb reanalysed the multiplex PCR reads using MiXCR and keeps one entry per CDR3 protein. The table shows hundreds of thousands of distinct CDR3 sequences, with roughly 15% occurring only once. The sample was blood. These receptors all come from a woman in her forties or fifties with Graves' ophthalmopathy. CDR3s include the opening cysteine and the closing phenylalanine or tryptophan. D genes are given only for firm matches. Expanded clones get a size class; other rows say once, few or many, or leave the size out.

j_call,clone_size,v_call,d_call,cdr3_aa,cdr3_nt
TRBJ2-5,few,TRBV19,-,CASSAKGGGNQETQYF,TGTGCCAGTAGTGCAAAAGGTGGGGGAAACCAAGAGACCCAGTACTTC
TRBJ2-1,many,TRBV30,-,CAWSVLPPEYNEQFF,TGTGCCTGGAGTGTACTCCCCCCGGAATACAATGAGCAGTTCTTC
TRBJ1-5,many,TRBV2,-,CASSETPYSNQPQHF,TGTGCCAGCAGTGAAACCCCTTATAGCAATCAGCCCCAGCATTTT
TRBJ2-1,-,TRBV27,-,CASSLGGQQLYNEQFF,TGTGCCAGCAGTTTAGGGGGCCAACAGTTATACAATGAGCAGTTCTTC
TRBJ2-2,-,TRBV7-7,-,CASSPTPSGELFF,TGTGCTAGCAGCCCCACCCCCAGCGGGGAGCTGTTTTTT
TRBJ2-1,many,TRBV6-2/TRBV6-3,-,CASSVQALLHLSSYNEQFF,TGTGCCAGCAGTGTACAAGCGCTACTGCATTTAAGCTCCTACAATGAGCAGTTCTTC
TRBJ2-7,many,TRBV20-1,TRBD2,CSASGSGRAKSSYEQYF,TGCAGTGCTAGTGGTAGCGGGAGGGCCAAGAGCTCCTACGAGCAGTACTTC
TRBJ2-7,many,TRBV18,-,CASSPGTSPHEQYF,TGTGCCAGCTCACCAGGGACGTCCCCCCACGAGCAGTACTTC
TRBJ2-7,many,TRBV30,TRBD2,CAWSLLAGGPSASEQYF,TGTGCCTGGAGTCTATTAGCGGGAGGGCCGTCGGCCTCCGAGCAGTACTTC
TRBJ2-7,few,TRBV4-2,-,CASSQGGGGGNEQYF,TGTGCCAGCAGCCAAGGGGGAGGGGGTGGCAACGAGCAGTACTTC
TRBJ2-7,many,TRBV3-1,-,CASSQGWNEQYF,TGTGCCAGCAGCCAAGGCTGGAACGAGCAGTACTTC
TRBJ1-1,few,TRBV6-2/TRBV6-3,-,CASSYSSRLAEAFF,TGTGCCAGCAGTTACTCTAGTAGGTTGGCAGAAGCTTTCTTT
TRBJ2-7,many,TRBV11-2,-,CASSLFPGQGYEQYF,TGTGCCAGCAGCTTATTCCCGGGGCAGGGGTACGAGCAGTACTTC
TRBJ1-4,-,TRBV10-3,-,CATGPPEGKLFF,TGTGCCACCGGACCACCCGAGGGAAAACTGTTTTTT
TRBJ2-1,many,TRBV12-3/TRBV12-4,-,CASSSGTFSYNEQFF,TGTGCCAGCAGTTCCGGGACTTTCTCCTACAATGAGCAGTTCTTC
TRBJ2-4,many,TRBV20-1,-,CSAPQPWGDVKNIQYF,TGCAGTGCTCCCCAACCTTGGGGGGACGTCAAAAACATTCAGTACTTC
TRBJ2-1,few,TRBV19,TRBD2,CASSTDLAGYYNEQFF,TGTGCCAGTAGTACCGACCTAGCGGGATACTACAATGAGCAGTTCTTC
TRBJ2-1,many,TRBV7-2,TRBD2,CASSRTSGRNEQFF,TGTGCCAGCAGCCGGACTAGCGGGAGAAATGAGCAGTTCTTC
TRBJ1-3,few,TRBV12-3/TRBV12-4,-,CASTRTPSGNTIYF,TGTGCCAGCACCCGGACACCCTCTGGAAACACCATATATTTT
TRBJ2-1,few,TRBV19,-,CASSIGGYEQFF,TGTGCCAGTAGTATAGGAGGCTATGAGCAGTTCTTC
TRBJ1-1,once,TRBV5-1,TRBD1,CASSQSQGMNAEAFF,TGCGCCAGCAGCCAATCACAGGGGATGAACGCTGAAGCTTTCTTT
TRBJ2-3,many,TRBV7-2,-,CASSPQEPTRPIPDTQYF,TGTGCCAGCAGCCCCCAAGAGCCTACCCGGCCCATCCCAGATACGCAGTATTTT
TRBJ2-2,many,TRBV2,-,CASRTPGTGELFF,TGTGCCAGCAGGACCCCGGGAACCGGGGAGCTGTTTTTT
TRBJ2-1,many,TRBV20-1,TRBD2,CSAPGTSGRASYNEQFF,TGCAGTGCTCCCGGGACTAGCGGGAGGGCCTCCTACAATGAGCAGTTCTTC
TRBJ2-1,many,TRBV3-1,-,CASSQDLETVYNEQFF,TGTGCCAGCAGCCAAGATCTTGAGACCGTGTACAATGAGCAGTTCTTC
TRBJ2-1,many,TRBV27,-,CASSLPGTLYNEQFF,TGTGCCAGCAGTCTTCCCGGGACACTTTACAATGAGCAGTTCTTC
TRBJ2-5,many,TRBV20-1,TRBD1,CSARAGGRETQYF,TGCAGTGCTAGAGCAGGGGGTAGAGAGACCCAGTACTTC
TRBJ2-3,many,TRBV7-9,-,CASSLGLGSSDTQYF,TGTGCCAGCAGCTTAGGGCTGGGGTCTTCGGATACGCAGTATTTT
TRBJ2-1,many,TRBV2,-,CASSDGDSIPNNEQFF,TGTGCCAGCAGTGACGGGGATTCGATCCCAAACAATGAGCAGTTCTTC
TRBJ2-7,few,TRBV4-3,-,CASSQGPGVAYEQYF,TGCGCCAGCAGCCAAGGCCCGGGAGTAGCCTACGAGCAGTACTTC
TRBJ1-1,many,TRBV18,-,CASSPQQGTEAFF,TGTGCCAGCTCACCCCAACAGGGAACTGAAGCTTTCTTT
TRBJ2-7,-,TRBV5-6,TRBD1,CASSRQGASSYEQYF,TGTGCCAGCAGCCGACAGGGGGCGAGCTCCTACGAGCAGTACTTC